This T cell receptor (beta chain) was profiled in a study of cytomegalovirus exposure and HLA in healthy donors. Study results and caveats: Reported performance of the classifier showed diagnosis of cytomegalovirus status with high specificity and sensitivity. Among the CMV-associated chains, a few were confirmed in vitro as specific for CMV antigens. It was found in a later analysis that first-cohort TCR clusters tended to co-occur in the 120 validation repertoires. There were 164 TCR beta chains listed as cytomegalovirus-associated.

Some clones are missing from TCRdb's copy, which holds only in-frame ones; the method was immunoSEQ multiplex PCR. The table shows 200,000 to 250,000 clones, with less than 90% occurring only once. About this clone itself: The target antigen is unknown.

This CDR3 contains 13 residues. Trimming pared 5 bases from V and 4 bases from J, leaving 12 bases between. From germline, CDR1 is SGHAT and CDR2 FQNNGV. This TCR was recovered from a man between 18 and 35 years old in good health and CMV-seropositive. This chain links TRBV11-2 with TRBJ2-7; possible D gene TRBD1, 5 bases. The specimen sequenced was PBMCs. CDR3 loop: CASSANRFYEQYF. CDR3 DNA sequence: TGTGCCAGCAGCGCCAACAGGTTTTACGAGCAGTACTTC.